What follows are 9 T cell receptor beta chains derived from one specimen sequenced in a study of T cells after posttransplantation cyclophosphamide (TCRdb year 2016). Receptor amplification or capture employed the immunoSEQ multiplex PCR assay. TCRdb took over this immuneACCESS table, retaining in-frame rearrangements with V and J assigned. Such tables are incomplete; in checked studies, under half of the missing clones stem from an unresolved V gene, and the remainder is unexplained. The table for this sample lists around 7,000 clones, none of them counted only once. More than 4.5% of the sample belongs to the ten largest clones. This sample's treatment or condition label indicates: high-dose cyclophosphamide on days +3 and +4 as single-agent GVHD prophylaxis. For conditioning, the PTCy patients got busulfan and fludarabine, then a related or unrelated marrow graft, followed by cyclophosphamide on days +3 and +4.

The specimen comprised PBMCs, sampled after an allogeneic stem cell transplant with post-transplant cyclophosphamide. The receptors shown here come from a male patient in his thirties who received an allogeneic stem cell transplant from an unrelated donor, was CMV-positive, and had acute and chronic GVHD. After a transplant, some T cells may have been passed on by the graft donor.

This clone was observed at least ten times. This chain joins TRBV11-2 and TRBJ1-4; D perhaps matches TRBD1 (6 bases). The CDR3 covers 15 residues. CDR1 and CDR2 from the germline V gene are SGHAT and FQNNGV. V lost 5 bases to trimming and J lost 0 bases, with 10 bases between them. The CDR3 loop reads CASSPGTSTNEKLFF. For the CDR3, the DNA is TGTGCCAGCAGCCCAGGGACATCAACTAATGAAAAACTGTTTTTT.

This clone has a count of ten or more. The V gene is TRBV9, the J gene TRBJ2-1; D is unresolved. This CDR3 is 15 amino acids long. V was cut by 0 bases and J by 2 bases, with 9 bases left in between. Germline V lookup: CDR1 SGDLS, CDR2 YYNGEE. The CDR3 loop is CASSVAPTTYNEQFF. Here the CDR3 DNA reads TGTGCCAGCAGCGTAGCTCCTACCACCTACAATGAGCAGTTCTTC.

This clone rates as medium-sized. This chain links TRBV4-3 with TRBJ2-7; possibly TRBD2 for D (5 bases). Germline assignment: CDR1 LGHNA and CDR2 YSLEER. V shed 0 bases and J shed 3 bases, with 12 bases lying between them. This CDR3 comprises 15 residues. As DNA, the CDR3 is TGCGCCAGCAGCCAAGATTTACGGGGATACTACGAGCAGTACTTC. Protein: CASSQDLRGYYEQYF.

This clone was recorded at least ten times. The chain carries TRBV19 and TRBJ1-2; no reliable D call. This CDR3 comprises 14 residues. Between the trimmed V and J ends, which lost 7 bases and 4 bases, there was a span of 16 bases. Germline V gene data show CDR1 as LNHDA and CDR2 as SQIVND (reference sequence). The DNA for the CDR3 is TGTGCCAGTACCAACCCCCTGGCGGTCTATGGCTACACCTTC. The encoded protein is CASTNPLAVYGYTF. Variable domain in full (rest from reference TRBV19 and TRBJ1-2): DGGITQSPKYLFRKEGQNVTLSCEQNLNHDAMYWYRQDPGQGLRLIYYSQIVNDFQKGDIAEGYSVSREKKESFPLTVTSAQKNPTAFYLCASTNPLAVYGYTFGSGTRLTVV.

This clone ranks as medium-sized. The chain couples TRBV7-9 to TRBJ2-7, with TRBD2 matching 9 bases. CDR1 is SEHNR, CDR2 FQNEAQ, per germline (reference sequence). J gave up 2 bases and V 5 bases, and 7 bases lay outside the gene matches. The CDR3 runs 15 residues. The CDR3 nucleotides are TGTGCCAGCAGCGTGACTAGCGGTACGACCTACGAGCAGTACTTC. It codes for CASSVTSGTTYEQYF.

This rearrangement joins TRBV7-2 to TRBJ2-3, with TRBD2 matching 14 bases. V gave up 1 base and J gave up 6 bases; unmatched junction bases: 0. CDR3 length: 15 residues. From germline, CDR1 is SGHTA and CDR2 FQGNSA. CDR3 nucleotides: TGTGCCAGCAGCTTAGGACTAGCGGGAGGGGATACGCAGTATTTT. This sequence encodes CASSLGLAGGDTQYF.

This clone was recorded many times. The chain is built from TRBV10-3 and TRBJ1-2; the match to TRBD1 covers 9 bases. The CDR3 has 14 residues. Trimming removed 2 bases from V and 6 bases from J; junction bases left unmatched: 4. Germline V gene lookup returns CDR1 ENHRY and CDR2 SYGVKD. CDR3 coding DNA: TGTGCCATCAGTGAGAAACAGGGGGCGCATGGCTACACCTTC. This codes for CAISEKQGAHGYTF.

This clone was seen ten or more times. The chain carries TRBV9 and TRBJ2-5, with 8 bases lining up with TRBD1. The length of the CDR3 is 16 residues. The V segment lost 4 bases and the J segment 1 base; nucleotides outside the gene matches: 9. The V gene's germline CDR1 is SGDLS and CDR2 YYNGEE. The DNA for the CDR3 is TGTGCCAGCAGCACCCTGGACAGGGAGGCCCAAGAGACCCAGTACTTC. Translation gives CASSTLDREAQETQYF.

By sample share, this clone is medium-sized (0.01 to 0.1%). The V call is TRBV6-5, the J call TRBJ1-1, with 7 bases fitting TRBD1. The CDR3 sequence is 15 residues long. The junction had 8 bases not matched to a gene; V was cut back by 5 bases and J by 2 bases. Looked up from germline, CDR1 is MNHEY and CDR2 is SVGAGI. The CDR3 here is CASSRNRGFNTEAFF. CDR3 sequence (DNA): TGTGCCAGCAGTCGAAACAGGGGCTTCAACACTGAAGCTTTCTTT.